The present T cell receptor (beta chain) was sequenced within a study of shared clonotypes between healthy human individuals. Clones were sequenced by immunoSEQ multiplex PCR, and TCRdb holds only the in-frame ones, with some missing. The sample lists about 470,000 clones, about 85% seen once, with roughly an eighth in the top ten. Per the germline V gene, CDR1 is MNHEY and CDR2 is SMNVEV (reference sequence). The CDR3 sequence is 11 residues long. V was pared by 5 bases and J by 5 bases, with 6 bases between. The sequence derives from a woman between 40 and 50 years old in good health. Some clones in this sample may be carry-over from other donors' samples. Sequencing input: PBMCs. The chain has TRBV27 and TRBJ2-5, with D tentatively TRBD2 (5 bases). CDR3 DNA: TGTGCCAGCAGTCGCGGGGAGACCCAGTACTTC. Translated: CASSRGETQYF.